The next 5 T cell receptor beta chains were all read from a single sample in a study of response to subunit inactivated influenza vaccine. TCRdb recomputed calls from the RT-PCR reads with MiXCR, one row per CDR3 protein. The table records approximately 490,000 distinct CDR3 sequences, 6.5% to 8% of them present only once. The sequencing here drew on PBMCs from blood, taken less than 30 months after vaccination. These receptors were obtained from a man aged 45 to 70 who received an inactivated influenza vaccine.

This clonotype was observed a few times. V gene TRBV12-3 or TRBV12-4 combines with J gene TRBJ2-1; no definite D call. CDR3 length: 14 amino acids. Deletions cut 7 bases from V and 1 base from J, with 11 bases between. The DNA for the CDR3 is TGTGCCAGCAAAAAAGGTCGGTCCTACAATGAGCAGTTCTTC. Translating it yields CASKKGRSYNEQFF.

This clonotype was detected only a few times. The CDR3 protein is CASSSPSGGQGYEQYF. The DNA for the CDR3 is TGTGCCAGCAGCAGTCCCTCAGGGGGACAGGGGTACGAGCAGTACTTC. The chain recombines TRBV12-3 or TRBV12-4 with TRBJ2-7; TRBD1 matches at 10 bases. After removal of 6 bases from V and 4 bases from J, the junction contained 12 bases not matched to a gene. This CDR3 contains 16 residues.

This chain uses TRBV6-1 with TRBJ1-1; maybe TRBD1 (6 bases). The CDR3 is 13 amino acids. V lost 6 bases and J lost 1, with 9 bases in between. Germline V lookup: CDR1 MNHNS, CDR2 SASEGT. In DNA form, the CDR3 reads TGTGCCAGCAGGACGGACAGGAACACTGAAGCTTTCTTT. Translation gives CASRTDRNTEAFF.

This clonotype was observed at least ten times. The chain carries TRBV30 and TRBJ1-5; tentatively, D is TRBD1 (5 bases). The CDR3 covers 14 residues. The germline V and J ends were trimmed by 3 bases and 2 bases, with 11 bases remaining between them. Germline V gives CDR1 GTSNPN, CDR2 SVGIG (reference sequence). In DNA, the CDR3 is TGTGCCTGGAGGGAAACAGGTGGCAATCAGCCCCAGCATTTT. Translation: CAWRETGGNQPQHF.

This clonotype has a handful of counts. V and J are TRBV3-1 and TRBJ2-5; 9 bases are a match to TRBD2. This CDR3 is 15 amino acids long. CDR1 is LGHDT and CDR2 is YNNKEL in the germline V gene (reference sequence). V lost 3 bases, J lost 4 bases, and 6 bases stayed unmatched. CDR3 coding DNA: TGTGCCAGCAGCCAGATGGCGGGAGGGCGAGAGACCCAGTACTTC. It translates to CASSQMAGGRETQYF.